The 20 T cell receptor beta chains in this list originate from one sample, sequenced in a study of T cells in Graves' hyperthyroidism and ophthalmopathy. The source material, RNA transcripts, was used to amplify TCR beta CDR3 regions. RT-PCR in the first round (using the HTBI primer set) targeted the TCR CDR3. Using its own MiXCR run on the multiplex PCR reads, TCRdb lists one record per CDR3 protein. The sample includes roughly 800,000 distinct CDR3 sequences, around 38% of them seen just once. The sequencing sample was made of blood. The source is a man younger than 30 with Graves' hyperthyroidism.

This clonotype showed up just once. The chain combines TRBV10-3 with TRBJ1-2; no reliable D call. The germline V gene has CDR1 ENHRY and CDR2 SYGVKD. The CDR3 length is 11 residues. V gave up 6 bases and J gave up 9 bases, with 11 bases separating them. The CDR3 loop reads CAISDRGSYTF. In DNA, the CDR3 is TGTGCCATCAGCGACCGGGGAAGCTACACCTTC.

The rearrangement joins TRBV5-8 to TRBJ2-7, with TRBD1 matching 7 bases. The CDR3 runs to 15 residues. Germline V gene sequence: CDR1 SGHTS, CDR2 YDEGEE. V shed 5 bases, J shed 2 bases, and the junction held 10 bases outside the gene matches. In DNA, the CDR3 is TGTGCCAGCAGTCCGGAGACAGGGAATCCCTACGAGCAGTACTTC. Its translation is CASSPETGNPYEQYF.

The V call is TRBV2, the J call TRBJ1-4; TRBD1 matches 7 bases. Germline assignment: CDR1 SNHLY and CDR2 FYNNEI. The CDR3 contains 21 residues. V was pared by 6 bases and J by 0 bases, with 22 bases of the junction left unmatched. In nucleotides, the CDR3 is TGTGCCAGCAGGGGATCCATACTAACAGGGGCTGATACTGCAACTAATGAAAAACTGTTTTTT. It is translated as CASRGSILTGADTATNEKLFF. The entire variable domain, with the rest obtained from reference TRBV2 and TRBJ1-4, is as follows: EPEVTQTPSHQVTQMGQEVILRCVPISNHLYFYWYRQILGQKVEFLVSFYNNEISEKSEIFDDQFSVERPDGSNFTLKIRSTKLEDSAMYFCASRGSILTGADTATNEKLFFGSGTQLSVL.

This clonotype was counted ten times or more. The chain's CDR3 is CASAGTDLYEQYF. The CDR3 bases are TGCGCCAGTGCCGGGACAGACCTCTACGAGCAGTACTTC. J is TRBJ2-7 and V is TRBV10-2; TRBD1 matches at 7 bases. V trimming: 9 bases; J trimming: 3 bases; junction bases outside the gene matches: 8. The CDR3 is 13 amino acids. Germline CDR1 reads WSHSY; CDR2 reads SAAADI.

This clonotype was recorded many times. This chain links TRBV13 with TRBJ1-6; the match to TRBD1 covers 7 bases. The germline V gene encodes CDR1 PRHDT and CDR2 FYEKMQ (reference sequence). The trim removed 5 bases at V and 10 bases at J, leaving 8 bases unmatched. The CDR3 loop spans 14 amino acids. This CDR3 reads CASSRQGLASPLHF. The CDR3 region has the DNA TGTGCCAGCAGCCGACAGGGTTTGGCCTCACCCCTCCACTTT.

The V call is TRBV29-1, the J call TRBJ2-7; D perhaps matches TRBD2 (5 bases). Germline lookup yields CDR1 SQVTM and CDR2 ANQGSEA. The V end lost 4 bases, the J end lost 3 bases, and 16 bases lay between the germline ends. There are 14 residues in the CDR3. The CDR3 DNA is TGCAGCGTTGTATCGGGGAACTACGGCTACGAGCAGTACTTC. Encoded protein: CSVVSGNYGYEQYF.

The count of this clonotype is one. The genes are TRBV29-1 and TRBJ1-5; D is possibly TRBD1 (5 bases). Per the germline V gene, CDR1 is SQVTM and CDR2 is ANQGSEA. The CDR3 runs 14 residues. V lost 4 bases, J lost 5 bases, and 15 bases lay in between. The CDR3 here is CSVAVGGSDQPQHF. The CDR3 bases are TGCAGCGTTGCGGTTGGGGGATCCGATCAGCCCCAGCATTTT. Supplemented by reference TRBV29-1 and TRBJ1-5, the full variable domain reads SAVISQKPSRDICQRGTSLTIQCQVDSQVTMMFWYRQQPGQSLTLIATANQGSEATYESGFVIDKFPISRPNLTFSTLTVSNMSPEDSSIYLCSVAVGGSDQPQHFGDGTRLSIL.

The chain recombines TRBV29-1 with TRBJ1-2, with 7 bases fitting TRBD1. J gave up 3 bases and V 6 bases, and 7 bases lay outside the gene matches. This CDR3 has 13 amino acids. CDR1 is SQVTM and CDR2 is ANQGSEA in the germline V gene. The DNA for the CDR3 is TGCAGCGTGGCCGCGACAGGGCACTATGGCTACACCTTC. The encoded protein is CSVAATGHYGYTF. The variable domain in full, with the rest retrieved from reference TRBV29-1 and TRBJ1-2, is SAVISQKPSRDICQRGTSLTIQCQVDSQVTMMFWYRQQPGQSLTLIATANQGSEATYESGFVIDKFPISRPNLTFSTLTVSNMSPEDSSIYLCSVAATGHYGYTFGSGTRLTVV.

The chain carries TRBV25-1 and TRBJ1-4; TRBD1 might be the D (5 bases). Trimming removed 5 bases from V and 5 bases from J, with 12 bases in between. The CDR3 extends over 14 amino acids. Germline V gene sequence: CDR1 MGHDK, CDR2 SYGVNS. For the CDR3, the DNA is TGTGCCAGCAGTTACGGGGGAGGAAATGAAAAACTGTTTTTT. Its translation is CASSYGGGNEKLFF.

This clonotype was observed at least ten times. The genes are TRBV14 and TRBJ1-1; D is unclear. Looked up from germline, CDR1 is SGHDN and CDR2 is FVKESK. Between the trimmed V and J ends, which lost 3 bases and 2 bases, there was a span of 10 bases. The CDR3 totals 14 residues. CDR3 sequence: CASSHPATNTEAFF. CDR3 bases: TGTGCCAGCAGCCATCCAGCTACAAACACTGAAGCTTTCTTT.

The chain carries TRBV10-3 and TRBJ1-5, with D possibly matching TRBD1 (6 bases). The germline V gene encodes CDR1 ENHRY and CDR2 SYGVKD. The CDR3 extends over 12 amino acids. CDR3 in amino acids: CARVSGDGPQHF. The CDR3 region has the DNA TGTGCTAGAGTGTCAGGGGATGGGCCCCAGCATTTT.

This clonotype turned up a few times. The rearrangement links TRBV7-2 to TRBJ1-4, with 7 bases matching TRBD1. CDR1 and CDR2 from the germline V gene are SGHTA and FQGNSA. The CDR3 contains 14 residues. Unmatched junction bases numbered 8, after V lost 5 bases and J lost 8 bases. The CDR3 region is CASSLPTGEEKLFF. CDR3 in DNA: TGTGCCAGCAGCCTCCCCACAGGGGAAGAAAAACTGTTTTTT.

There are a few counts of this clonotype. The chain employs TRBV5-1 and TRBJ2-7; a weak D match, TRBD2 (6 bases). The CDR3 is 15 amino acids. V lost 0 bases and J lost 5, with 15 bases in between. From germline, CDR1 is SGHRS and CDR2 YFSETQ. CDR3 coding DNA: TGCGCCAGCAGCTTGGAACTCTCACCGGGGGACGAGCAGTACTTC. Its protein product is CASSLELSPGDEQYF. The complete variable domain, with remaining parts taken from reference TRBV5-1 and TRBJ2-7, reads KAGVTQTPRYLIKTRGQQVTLSCSPISGHRSVSWYQQTPGQGLQFLFEYFSETQRNKGNFPGRFSGRQFSNSRSEMNVSTLELGDSALYLCASSLELSPGDEQYFGPGTRLTVT.

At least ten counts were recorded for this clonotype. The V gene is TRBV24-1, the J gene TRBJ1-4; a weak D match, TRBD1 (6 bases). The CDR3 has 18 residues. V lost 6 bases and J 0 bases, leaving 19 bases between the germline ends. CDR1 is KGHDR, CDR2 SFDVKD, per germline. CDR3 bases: TGTGCCACCAGTAGGTACGGACAGACCTTCTCAACTAATGAAAAACTGTTTTTT. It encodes CATSRYGQTFSTNEKLFF.

CDR3 coding DNA: TGTGCCAGTAGTATGGATAGGGGCTATGGCTACACCTTC. This translates into CASSMDRGYGYTF. V gene TRBV19 combines with J gene TRBJ1-2, with D perhaps matching TRBD1 (5 bases). The CDR3 loop spans 13 amino acids. In germline, CDR1 is LNHDA, CDR2 SQIVND (reference sequence). V was cut by 3 bases and J by 4 bases, with 9 bases left in between.

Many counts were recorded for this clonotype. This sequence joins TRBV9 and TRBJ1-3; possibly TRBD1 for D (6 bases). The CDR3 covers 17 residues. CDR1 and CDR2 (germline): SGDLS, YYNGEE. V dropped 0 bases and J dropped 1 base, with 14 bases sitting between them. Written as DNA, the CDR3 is TGTGCCAGCAGCGTAGGACGAGGAGGACAGTCTGGAAACACCATATATTTT. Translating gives CASSVGRGGQSGNTIYF. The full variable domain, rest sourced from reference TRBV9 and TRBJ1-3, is DSGVTQTPKHLITATGQRVTLRCSPRSGDLSVYWYQQSLDQGLQFLIQYYNGEERAKGNILERFSAQQFPDLHSELNLSSLELGDSALYFCASSVGRGGQSGNTIYFGEGSWLTVV.

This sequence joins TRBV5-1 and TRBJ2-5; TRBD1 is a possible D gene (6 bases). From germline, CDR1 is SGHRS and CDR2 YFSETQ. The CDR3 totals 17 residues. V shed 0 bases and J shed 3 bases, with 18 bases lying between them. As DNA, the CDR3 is TGCGCCAGCAGCTTGGGACCACAGGGCTCAGCGGAAGAGACCCAGTACTTC. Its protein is CASSLGPQGSAEETQYF.

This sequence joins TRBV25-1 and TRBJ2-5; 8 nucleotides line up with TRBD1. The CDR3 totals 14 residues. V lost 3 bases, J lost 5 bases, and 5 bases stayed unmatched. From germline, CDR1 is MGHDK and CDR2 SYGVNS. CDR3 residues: CASSDTGQDETQYF. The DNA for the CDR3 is TGTGCCAGCAGTGACACGGGACAGGACGAGACCCAGTACTTC.

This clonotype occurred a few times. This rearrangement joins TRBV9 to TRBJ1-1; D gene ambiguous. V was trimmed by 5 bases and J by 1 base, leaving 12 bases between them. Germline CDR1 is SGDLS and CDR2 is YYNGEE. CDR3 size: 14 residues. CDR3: CASSSFGGNTEAFF. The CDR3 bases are TGTGCCAGCAGTTCCTTTGGCGGGAACACTGAAGCTTTCTTT.

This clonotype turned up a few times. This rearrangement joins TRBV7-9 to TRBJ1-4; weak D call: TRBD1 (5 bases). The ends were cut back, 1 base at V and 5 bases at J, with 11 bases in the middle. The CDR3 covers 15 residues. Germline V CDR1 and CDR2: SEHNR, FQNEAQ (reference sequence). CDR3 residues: CASSLGGTVNEKLFF. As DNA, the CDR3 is TGTGCCAGCAGCTTAGGGGGGACGGTGAATGAAAAACTGTTTTTT. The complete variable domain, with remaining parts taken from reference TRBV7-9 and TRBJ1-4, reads DTGVSQNPRHKITKRGQNVTFRCDPISEHNRLYWYRQTLGQGPEFLTYFQNEAQLEKSRLLSDRFSAERPKGSFSTLEIQRTEQGDSAMYLCASSLGGTVNEKLFFGSGTQLSVL.